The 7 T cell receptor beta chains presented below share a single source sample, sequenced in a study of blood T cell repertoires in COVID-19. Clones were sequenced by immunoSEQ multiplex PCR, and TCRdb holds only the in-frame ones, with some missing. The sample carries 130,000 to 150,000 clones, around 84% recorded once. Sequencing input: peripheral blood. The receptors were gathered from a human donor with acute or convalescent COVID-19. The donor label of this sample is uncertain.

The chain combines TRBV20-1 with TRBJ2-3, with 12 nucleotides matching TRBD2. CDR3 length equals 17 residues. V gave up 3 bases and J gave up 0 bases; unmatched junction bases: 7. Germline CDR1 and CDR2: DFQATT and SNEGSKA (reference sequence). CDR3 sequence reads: CSASGLAGITSTDTQYF. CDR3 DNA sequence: TGCAGTGCTAGTGGACTAGCGGGGATTACTAGCACAGATACGCAGTATTTT.

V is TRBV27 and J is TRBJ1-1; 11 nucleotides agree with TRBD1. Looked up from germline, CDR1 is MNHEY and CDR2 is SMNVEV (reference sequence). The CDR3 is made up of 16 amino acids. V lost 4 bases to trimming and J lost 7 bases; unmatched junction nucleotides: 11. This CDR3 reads CASSSGTGTGGVEAFF. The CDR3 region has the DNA TGTGCCAGCAGTTCGGGAACCGGGACAGGGGGTGTTGAAGCTTTCTTT.

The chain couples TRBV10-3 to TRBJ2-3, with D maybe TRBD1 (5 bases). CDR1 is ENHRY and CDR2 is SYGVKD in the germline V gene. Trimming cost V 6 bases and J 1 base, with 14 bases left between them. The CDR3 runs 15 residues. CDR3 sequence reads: CAIRERQTGTDTQYF. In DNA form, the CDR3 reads TGTGCCATCAGGGAGAGACAGACTGGCACAGATACGCAGTATTTT.

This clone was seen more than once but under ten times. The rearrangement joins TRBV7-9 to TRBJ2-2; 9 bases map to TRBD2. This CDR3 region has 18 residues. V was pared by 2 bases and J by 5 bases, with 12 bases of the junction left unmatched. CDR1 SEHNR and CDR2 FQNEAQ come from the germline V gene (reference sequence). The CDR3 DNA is TGTGCCAGCAGCTTAACAGGCGGGGGGGCCCGGGTGACCGGGGAGCTGTTTTTT. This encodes CASSLTGGGARVTGELFF.

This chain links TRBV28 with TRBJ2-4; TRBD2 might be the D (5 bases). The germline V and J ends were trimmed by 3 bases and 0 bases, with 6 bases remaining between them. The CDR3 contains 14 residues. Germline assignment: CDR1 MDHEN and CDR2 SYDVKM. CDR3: CASSLAGAKNIQYF. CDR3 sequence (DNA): TGTGCCAGCAGTTTGGCGGGAGCCAAAAACATTCAGTACTTC. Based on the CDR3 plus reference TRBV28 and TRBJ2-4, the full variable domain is DVKVTQSSRYLVKRTGEKVFLECVQDMDHENMFWYRQDPGLGLRLIYFSYDVKMKEKGDIPEGYSVSREKKERFSLILESASTNQTSMYLCASSLAGAKNIQYFGAGTRLSVL.

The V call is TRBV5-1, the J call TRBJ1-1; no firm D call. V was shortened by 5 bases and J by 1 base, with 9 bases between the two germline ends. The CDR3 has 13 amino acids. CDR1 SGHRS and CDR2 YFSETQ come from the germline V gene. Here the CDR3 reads CASRSGANTEAFF. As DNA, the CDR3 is TGCGCCAGCAGGTCGGGTGCGAACACTGAAGCTTTCTTT.

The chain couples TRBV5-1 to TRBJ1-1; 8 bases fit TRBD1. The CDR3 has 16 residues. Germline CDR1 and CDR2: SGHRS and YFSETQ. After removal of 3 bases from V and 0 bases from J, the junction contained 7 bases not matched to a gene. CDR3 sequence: CASSSGDRTLNTEAFF. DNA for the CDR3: TGCGCCAGCAGCTCGGGGGACAGGACCTTGAACACTGAAGCTTTCTTT.